These T cell receptor beta chains were read from a single sample in a study of T cells after yellow fever vaccination. TCRdb re-called the 5' RACE reads through MiXCR, storing one row per CDR3 protein. The data hold hundreds of thousands of distinct CDR3 sequences, with around 20% observed a single time. Sequencing was performed on PBMCs, taken before the yellow fever booster vaccination. Receptors originate from a young man who received the YFV17D yellow fever vaccine. Each CDR3 is given with its conserved first and last residue. The D gene is left open where the match is weak.

v_call d_call cdr3_aa
TRBV28 . CASTRQLNQPQHF
TRBV4-3 . CASSHSRPGTAGYNEQFF
TRBV5-1 . CASEETGMNTEAFF
TRBV5-1 . CASSLASGANEQFF
TRBV12-3/TRBV12-4 . CASSPRRGGNEQFF
TRBV9 . CASSLLETYTEAFF
TRBV6-5 . CASSPRPSMNTEAFF
TRBV6-5 . CASSTDGRQDGYTF
TRBV5-1 . CASSPLEGRGSPLHF
TRBV20-1 TRBD1 CSAQGQGRRSTQYF
TRBV6-2/TRBV6-3 . CASSLVGGAHTQYF
TRBV7-9 TRBD1 CASSHEDRAADYGYTF
TRBV4-3 . CASSQDRGSSYNEQFF
TRBV7-2 . CASSLLLYSGNTIYF
TRBV4-1 TRBD1 CASQGQKKGDIQYF
TRBV7-9 . CASSLRSSTDTQYF
TRBV18 . CASSPQRGGRNTEAFF
TRBV2 . CASSEGGNTQYF
TRBV28 . CASSFRTGQFF
TRBV19 . CASSVGGTLNTGELFF
TRBV15 TRBD1 CATSRVGQTKEAFF
TRBV6-5 TRBD2 CASISGRAPETQYF
TRBV21-1 . CASSDSVGTTGELFF
TRBV7-2 TRBD1 CASSQGQGANYGYTF
TRBV4-1 TRBD2 CASSISAGGYTDTQYF
TRBV29-1 . CSVVRSGAGETQYF
TRBV4-2 . CASSQGRDTQYF